This TCR beta chain was sequenced in a study of technical replicates of blood from a few donors. Sequenced by immunoSEQ multiplex PCR; TCRdb stores in-frame clones only, minus some. The sample holds about 99,000 clones, roughly 96% seen once. This CDR3 has 14 amino acids. CDR1 and CDR2 (germline): SEHNR, FQNEAQ (reference sequence). V lost 8 bases and J 0 bases, leaving 13 bases between the germline ends. The gene calls are TRBV7-9 and TRBJ1-2, with D possibly TRBD1 on 6 matching bases. This clonotype was obtained from a human donor in good health. The sequencing sample was made of T cells isolated from PBMCs. As DNA, the CDR3 is TGTGCCAGCCAGGTTTCAGGGGCTAACTATGGCTACACCTTC. Its translation is CASQVSGANYGYTF.